This passage covers 13 T cell receptor beta chains from one sample sequenced in a study of blood T cells in healthy people across ages. A second PCR of roughly 7 to 11 cycles used a sample-barcoded 5' primer and a J-beta primer mix. TCRdb reprocessed the 5' RACE reads via MiXCR and lists one record per CDR3 protein. In the table there are 650,000 to 1,000,000 distinct CDR3 sequences, around 36% of which are singletons. Material for sequencing was blood. These receptors all stem from a man younger than 35 in good health.

V and J are TRBV15 and TRBJ1-2, with a possible D match to TRBD1 (6 bases). This CDR3 comprises 15 residues. V was pared by 1 base and J by 3 bases, with 12 bases between. The germline CDR1 and CDR2 sequences are LNHNV and YYDKDF (reference sequence). CDR3 protein: CATSRGDTSYYGYTF. The CDR3 DNA reads TGTGCCACCAGCAGAGGGGACACCTCTTACTATGGCTACACCTTC.

The chain has TRBV2 and TRBJ1-1; D remains unclear. The ends were cut back, 3 bases at V and 5 bases at J, with 13 bases in the middle. Germline-derived CDR1 and CDR2 are SNHLY and FYNNEI. The CDR3 runs to 14 residues. CDR3 coding DNA: TGTGCCAGCAGTGACCGGGGTGTAGGGACTGAAGCTTTCTTT. Translation gives CASSDRGVGTEAFF.

With respect to this clonotype: A junction end diverges from the germline sequence, so it may reflect a read error. CDR3: CSARDPLTGTGNF. DNA for the CDR3: TGCAGTGCTAGAGATCCCCTAACCGGGACAGGGAACTTC. V is TRBV20-1 and J is TRBJ2-4; 9 positions match TRBD1. This CDR3 is 13 amino acids long. Germline V gene sequence: CDR1 DFQATT, CDR2 SNEGSKA (reference sequence).

This clonotype was detected many times. The gene calls are TRBV12-3 or TRBV12-4 and TRBJ2-3, with 8 bases matching TRBD1. V lost 6 bases to trimming and J lost 2 bases; unmatched junction nucleotides: 4. The CDR3 extends over 14 amino acids. The DNA for the CDR3 is TGTGCCAGCAGCGACAGGGGAATCACAGATACGCAGTATTTT. Translation: CASSDRGITDTQYF.

About this clonotype: Compared with germline, one end of the junction differs, possibly owing to a read error. The V and J genes are TRBV7-6 and TRBJ2-3, with TRBD1 matching 10 bases. Germline V gene data show CDR1 as SGHVS and CDR2 as FNYEAQ. The CDR3 is 16 amino acids. The CDR3: CVSSLAGQGWTDTQYF. CDR3 nucleotide sequence: TGTGTCAGCAGCTTAGCGGGACAGGGGTGGACAGATACGCAGTATTTT.

The chain employs TRBV5-1 and TRBJ2-3, with D unresolved. This CDR3 spans 14 amino acids. From germline, CDR1 is SGHRS and CDR2 YFSETQ. Between the trimmed V and J ends, which lost 4 bases and 0 bases, there was a span of 9 bases. This chain's CDR3 is CASSPADSTDTQYF. The DNA of the CDR3 is TGCGCCAGCAGCCCCGCGGATAGCACAGATACGCAGTATTTT.

The rearrangement links TRBV4-3 to TRBJ1-4, with 7 bases that match TRBD1. J was trimmed by 0 bases and V by 1 base; bases with no gene match: 5. Germline CDR1 LGHNA, CDR2 YSLEER. The CDR3 consists of 17 residues. The chain's CDR3 is CASSQGPGTATNEKLFF. The CDR3 coding sequence is TGCGCCAGCAGCCAAGGACCCGGGACAGCAACTAATGAAAAACTGTTTTTT.

The CDR3 sequence: CASSVTMNTEAFF. DNA of the CDR3: TGCGCCAGCAGTGTGACTATGAACACTGAAGCTTTCTTT. The J gene is TRBJ1-1, the V gene TRBV4-1; D call uncertain. V shed 6 bases and J shed 0 bases, with 8 bases lying between them. This CDR3 spans 13 amino acids. Germline V gene lookup returns CDR1 MGHRA and CDR2 YSYEKL.

V usage is TRBV9 and J usage is TRBJ2-3; possibly TRBD1 for D (5 bases). Deletions cut 0 bases from V and 3 bases from J, with 11 bases between. The CDR3 covers 15 residues. The V gene's germline CDR1 is SGDLS and CDR2 YYNGEE. This chain's CDR3 is CASSVGSGFTDTQYF. The CDR3 nucleotides are TGTGCCAGCAGCGTAGGCTCAGGGTTTACAGATACGCAGTATTTT.

This clonotype was picked up a small number of times. A junction end diverges from the germline sequence, so it may reflect a read error. The chain has TRBV20-1 and TRBJ2-1, with a tentative D call TRBD1 (5 bases). This CDR3 spans 16 amino acids. Germline loops: CDR1 DFQATT, CDR2 SNEGSKA (reference sequence). The chain's CDR3 is CSASSLVGRAYNERFF. Here the CDR3 DNA reads TGCAGTGCTAGTTCCTTGGTCGGCAGGGCCTACAATGAGCGGTTCTTC.

The chain links TRBV12-3 or TRBV12-4 to TRBJ2-3; 8 bases align to TRBD2. The CDR3 length is 13 residues. The V segment lost 5 bases and the J segment 9 bases; nucleotides outside the gene matches: 7. The CDR3 bases are TGTGCCAGCAGTGTAGAGTCGGGAGGGACGCAGTATTTT. It is translated as CASSVESGGTQYF.

J is TRBJ2-2 and V is TRBV29-1, with unresolved D. Trimming stripped 6 bases from V and 0 bases from J, with 8 bases between. This CDR3 has 13 residues. Germline CDR1 and CDR2: SQVTM and ANQGSEA. The CDR3 coding sequence is TGCAGCGTCCGGCGGCCGAACACCGGGGAGCTGTTTTTT. Translated, it gives CSVRRPNTGELFF.

V and J are TRBV6-5 and TRBJ1-1; D is perhaps TRBD1 (6 bases). The V end was cut by 2 bases, the J end by 3 bases, with 13 bases between. CDR3 size: 15 residues. The V gene's germline CDR1 is MNHEY and CDR2 SVGAGI. DNA for the CDR3: TGTGCCAGCAGTTACGGGGGGCTAGTTTACACTGAAGCTTTCTTT. Protein: CASSYGGLVYTEAFF.